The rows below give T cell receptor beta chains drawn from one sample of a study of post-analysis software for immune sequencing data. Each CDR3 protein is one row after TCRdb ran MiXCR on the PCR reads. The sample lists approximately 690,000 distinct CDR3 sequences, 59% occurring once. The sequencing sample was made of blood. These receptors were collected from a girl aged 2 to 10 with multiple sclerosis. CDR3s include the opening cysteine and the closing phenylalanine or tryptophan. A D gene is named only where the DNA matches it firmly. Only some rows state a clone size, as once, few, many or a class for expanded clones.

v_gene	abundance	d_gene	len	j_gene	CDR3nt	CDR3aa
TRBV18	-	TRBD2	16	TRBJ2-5	TGTGCCAGCTCACGCCGGACGACTAGCGGGCAAGAGACCCAGTACTTC	CASSRRTTSGQETQYF
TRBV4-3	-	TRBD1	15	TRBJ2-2	TGCGCCAGCAGCCTACCCGGGACAGGCACCGGGGAGCTGTTTTTT	CASSLPGTGTGELFF
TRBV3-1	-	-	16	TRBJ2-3	TGTGCCAGCAGCCACGCTGCCCGTCAGGGGGGAGATACGCAGTATTTT	CASSHAARQGGDTQYF
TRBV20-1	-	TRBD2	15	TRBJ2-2	TGCAGTGCTTATCCTAGCGGGAGAGGGGACGGGGAGCTGTTTTTT	CSAYPSGRGDGELFF
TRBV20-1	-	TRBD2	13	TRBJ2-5	TGCAGTGCCGATGGACTAGCGGGAGAGACCCAGTACTTC	CSADGLAGETQYF
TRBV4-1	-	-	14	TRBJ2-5	TGCGTCAGCAGCCAAGTCTCCACGGGGGAGACCCAGTACTTC	CVSSQVSTGETQYF
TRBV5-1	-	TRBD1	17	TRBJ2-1	TGCGCCAGCAGCGGAGGACAGGGAGGATTCTCCTACAATGAGCAGTTCTTC	CASSGGQGGFSYNEQFF
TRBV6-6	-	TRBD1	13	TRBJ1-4	TGTGCCAGCAGAGCAGGGGGCTATGAAAAACTGTTTTTT	CASRAGGYEKLFF
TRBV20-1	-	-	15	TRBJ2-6	TGCAGTGCTCGCACAGGGTCCGCTGGGGCCAACGTCCTGACTTTC	CSARTGSAGANVLTF
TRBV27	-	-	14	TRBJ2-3	TGTGCCAGCAGTTCCCCCGGACACACAGATACGCAGTATTTT	CASSSPGHTDTQYF
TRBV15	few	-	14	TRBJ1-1	TGTGCCACCAGCAGAGACAGGGCTGCCACTGAAGCTTTCTTT	CATSRDRAATEAFF
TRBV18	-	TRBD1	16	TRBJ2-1	TGTGCCAGCTCACCTCTCGGGACAGGGGGCTACAATGAGCAGTTCTTC	CASSPLGTGGYNEQFF
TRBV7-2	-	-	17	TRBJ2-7	TGTGCCAGCAGCTTGATTGCCGGGACACCCCGGACCAACGAGCAGTACTTC	CASSLIAGTPRTNEQYF
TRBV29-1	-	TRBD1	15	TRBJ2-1	TGCAGCGTTGAATTTCGGGACAGGGGCTACAATGAGCAGTTCTTC	CSVEFRDRGYNEQFF
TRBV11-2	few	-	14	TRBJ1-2	TGTGCCAGCAGCTCACCCGGGGGAGGGCATGGCTACACCTTC	CASSSPGGGHGYTF
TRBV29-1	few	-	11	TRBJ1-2	TGCAGCTTTGGTGGCCCATATGGCTACACCTTC	CSFGGPYGYTF
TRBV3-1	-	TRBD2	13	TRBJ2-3	TGTGCCAGTGCTAGCGGGGTTGGAGATACGCAGTATTTT	CASASGVGDTQYF
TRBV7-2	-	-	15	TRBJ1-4	TGTGCCAGCAGCTTAGTTTGGGGGACTAATGAAAAACTGTTTTTT	CASSLVWGTNEKLFF
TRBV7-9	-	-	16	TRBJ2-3	TGTGCCAGCAGCCCAACGGAGGGACAAAACACAGATACGCAGTATTTT	CASSPTEGQNTDTQYF
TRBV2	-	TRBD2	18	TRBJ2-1	TGTGCCAGCACCGGGACTAGCGGGAGACTGGGAACCTACAATGAGCAGTTCTTC	CASTGTSGRLGTYNEQFF
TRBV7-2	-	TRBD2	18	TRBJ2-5	TGTGCCAGCAGCTTAGTGAGACTAGCGGGGAAGGGTACGGGGACCCAGTACTTC	CASSLVRLAGKGTGTQYF
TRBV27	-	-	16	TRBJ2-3	TGTGCCAGCAGCCCTCTGTGGGGGGGGCGGGCAGATACGCAGTATTTT	CASSPLWGGRADTQYF
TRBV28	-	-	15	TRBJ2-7	TGTGCCAGCAGTTCCTCCCCGGGACGGATGTACGAGCAGTACTTC	CASSSSPGRMYEQYF
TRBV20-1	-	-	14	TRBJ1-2	TGCAGTGCTAGAGCTAACCCCCCGGACTATGGCTACACCTTC	CSARANPPDYGYTF
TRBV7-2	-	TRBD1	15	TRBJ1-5	TGTGCCAGCAGCAGGGACAGGGGACTCAATCAGCCCCAGCATTTT	CASSRDRGLNQPQHF
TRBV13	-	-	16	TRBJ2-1	TGTGCCAGCAGCTTAGACGGGGAAGATGACTACAATGAGCAGTTCTTC	CASSLDGEDDYNEQFF
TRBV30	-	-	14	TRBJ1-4	TGTGCCTGGAGTATACGGCAGGGTAATGAAAAACTGTTTTTT	CAWSIRQGNEKLFF
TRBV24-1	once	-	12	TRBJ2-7	TGTGCCACCAGCGCCCCCCAAGGCGAGCAGTACTTC	CATSAPQGEQYF
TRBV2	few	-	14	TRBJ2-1	TGTGCCAGCAAACGGAAACAGATTGGCAATGAGCAGTTCTTC	CASKRKQIGNEQFF
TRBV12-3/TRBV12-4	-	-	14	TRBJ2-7	TGTGCCAGCAGTTCTAGGCCGTTCTCCTACGAGCAGTACTTC	CASSSRPFSYEQYF
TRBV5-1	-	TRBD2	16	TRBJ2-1	TGCGCCAGCAGCTTCGGGGGAGGGCCTTCCTACAATGAGCAGTTCTTC	CASSFGGGPSYNEQFF
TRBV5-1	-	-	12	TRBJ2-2	TGCGCCAGTATCTTGGACACCGGGGAGCTGTTTTTT	CASILDTGELFF
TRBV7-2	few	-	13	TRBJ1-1	TGTGCCAGCAGTGGCAGGACGAACACTGAAGCTTTCTTT	CASSGRTNTEAFF
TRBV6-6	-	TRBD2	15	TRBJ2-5	TGTGCCAGCAGCGCGTGGGGGGGAGTCGGTGAGACCCAGTACTTC	CASSAWGGVGETQYF
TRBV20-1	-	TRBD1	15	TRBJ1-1	TGCAGTGCTAGCGCCCCCCGGACAGGGAACACTGAAGCTTTCTTT	CSASAPRTGNTEAFF
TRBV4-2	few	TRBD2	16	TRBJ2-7	TGTGCCAGCAGCAGGTCCGGGACTAGCGTTGCCTACGAGCAGTACTTC	CASSRSGTSVAYEQYF
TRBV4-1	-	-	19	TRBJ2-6	TGCGCCAGCAGCTATCAGGACCTCAACCACGACTCTGGGGCCAACGTCCTGACTTTC	CASSYQDLNHDSGANVLTF
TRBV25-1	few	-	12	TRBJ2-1	TGTGCCAGCAGTGGCGCTTACAATGAGCAGTTCTTC	CASSGAYNEQFF
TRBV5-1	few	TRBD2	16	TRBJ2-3	TGCGCCAGCAGCTCCCTCAGCGGGAGGGCTACAGATACGCAGTATTTT	CASSSLSGRATDTQYF
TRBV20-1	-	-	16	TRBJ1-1	TGCAGTGCTAGGGCGTCTTGGGGCTTAATGAACACTGAAGCTTTCTTT	CSARASWGLMNTEAFF
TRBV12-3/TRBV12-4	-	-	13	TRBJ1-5	TGTGCCAGCAGTTTGAGGAGGGCTCAGCCCCAGCATTTT	CASSLRRAQPQHF
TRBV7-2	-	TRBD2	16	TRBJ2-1	TGTGCCAGCAGCTTAGGGAGCGGGAGGGGAATCGGGGAGCAGTTCTTC	CASSLGSGRGIGEQFF
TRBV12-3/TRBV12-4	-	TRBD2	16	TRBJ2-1	TGTGCCAGCAGTTTGGGTAGCGGGAGGAAGGGCGATGAGCAGTTCTTC	CASSLGSGRKGDEQFF
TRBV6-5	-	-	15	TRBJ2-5	TGTGCCAGCAGTTACCCCCCCTATGAACAAGAGACCCAGTACTTC	CASSYPPYEQETQYF
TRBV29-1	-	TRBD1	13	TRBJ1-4	TGCAGCGCGGGACAGGGGGGGGAGGAAAAACGGTTTTTT	CSAGQGGEEKRFF
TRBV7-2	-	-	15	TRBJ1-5	TGTGCCAGCAGCTTAGCGCAGGGGTTCGAACAGCCCCAGCATTTT	CASSLAQGFEQPQHF
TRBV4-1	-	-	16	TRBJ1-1	TGCGCCAGCAGCCAAGGCGAGTTTGATAGGGGCTTGGAAGCTTTCTTT	CASSQGEFDRGLEAFF
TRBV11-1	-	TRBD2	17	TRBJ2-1	TGTGCCAGCAGCTTCGGTAGCGGGGGGGCGGGCTACAATGAGCAGTTCTTC	CASSFGSGGAGYNEQFF
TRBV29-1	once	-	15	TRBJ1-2	TGCAGCGTTGAAGGACGAGGGGCAGGGGCCAATGGCTACACCTTC	CSVEGRGAGANGYTF
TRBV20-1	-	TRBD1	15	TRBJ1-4	TGCAGTGCTAGAGCGGCCGGACAGGGGAATGAAAAGCTGTTTTTT	CSARAAGQGNEKLFF